This entry concerns a single T cell receptor beta chain. This specimen comes from a study of cytomegalovirus exposure and HLA in healthy donors. The CDR3 consists of 14 residues. Germline-derived CDR1 and CDR2 are MDHEN and SYDVKM. The V and J ends lost 6 bases and 7 bases, in that order; junction bases with no gene match: 6. Primers: 60 Vbeta forward and 13 Jbeta reverse. Method: immunoSEQ multiplex PCR; TCRdb's copy keeps in-frame clones and lacks some. The profile covers 75,000 to 80,000 clones, with 60% to 85% appearing a single time and around 1.5% taken by the ten largest. The sample consisted of PBMCs. This TCR was recovered from a man aged 40-49 years in good health and CMV-seronegative. The V and J genes are TRBV28 and TRBJ1-5; TRBD1 matches 10 bases. The CDR3 here is CASRKTGGGQPQHF. The DNA for the CDR3 is TGTGCCAGCAGGAAGACAGGGGGCGGACAGCCCCAGCATTTT.